The 18 T cell receptor beta chains in this list originate from one sample, sequenced in a study of OX40 agonist ivuxolimab in advanced cancers. To prepare the library, the immunoSEQ multiplex PCR assay was applied. TCRdb holds this immuneACCESS table with in-frame rearrangements only. Some clones are missing; in checked studies, unresolved V genes explain under half, and the rest has no known cause. In all, the sample holds tens of thousands of clones, and 84% of those were seen once. The ten largest clones represent more than 20% of the sample. This material consisted of CD4+ or CD8+ T cells sorted from blood, taken in a trial of the OX40 agonist ivuxolimab. The receptors stem from an adult with an advanced solid tumor such as melanoma, head and neck, liver or kidney cancer.

V usage is TRBV10-3 and J usage is TRBJ2-1; 7 bases are a match to TRBD2. The CDR3 sequence is 13 residues long. CDR1 and CDR2 (germline): ENHRY, SYGVKD. After removal of 9 bases from V and 5 bases from J, the junction contained 7 bases not matched to a gene. The CDR3 DNA follows: TGTGCCATAGTTAGCGGGCTTAACAATGAGCAGTTCTTC. This encodes CAIVSGLNNEQFF.

This clone was recorded a few times. The chain combines TRBV6-4 with TRBJ2-7; 12 positions match TRBD1. J lost 5 bases, V lost 2 bases, and 7 bases had no gene match. The CDR3 consists of 16 residues. The germline V gene has CDR1 MRHNA and CDR2 SNTAGT. CDR3 sequence (DNA): TGTGCCAGCAGTGACAAGACGGGACAGGGGGCGGACGAGCAGTACTTC. This encodes CASSDKTGQGADEQYF.

The chain has TRBV11-2 and TRBJ2-7; D is possibly TRBD2 (6 bases). V was shortened by 3 bases and J by 0 bases, with 12 bases between the two germline ends. CDR1 is SGHAT and CDR2 is FQNNGV in the germline V gene. The CDR3 covers 15 residues. The chain's CDR3 is CASSLWEASSYEQYF. CDR3 nucleotide sequence: TGTGCCAGCAGCTTGTGGGAGGCCAGCTCCTACGAGCAGTACTTC.

The genes are TRBV6-1 and TRBJ1-5; possibly TRBD1 for D (6 bases). Between the trimmed V and J ends, which lost 6 bases and 6 bases, there was a span of 15 bases. Looked up from germline, CDR1 is MNHNS and CDR2 is SASEGT. This CDR3 comprises 14 residues. The CDR3 spells CASSDTGRGQPQHF. CDR3 in DNA: TGTGCCAGCAGCGATACAGGGAGGGGTCAGCCCCAGCATTTT.

The CDR3 DNA is TGTGCCATCAGTGGGGGACAGAAGAACTATGGCTACACCTTC. Encoded protein: CAISGGQKNYGYTF. V gene TRBV10-3 combines with J gene TRBJ1-2, with 7 bases fitting TRBD1. The CDR3 consists of 14 residues. CDR1 and CDR2 (germline): ENHRY, SYGVKD. The V segment lost 4 bases and the J segment 2 bases; nucleotides outside the gene matches: 4.

The CDR3 reads CASSVAGSVDTQYF. The CDR3 bases are TGTGCCAGCAGCGTAGCCGGGAGCGTCGATACGCAGTATTTT. The chain links TRBV9 to TRBJ2-3; D might be TRBD2 (6 bases). This CDR3 is built from 14 residues. Germline CDR1 and CDR2: SGDLS and YYNGEE. V was clipped by 0 bases and J by 6 bases, with 11 bases between them. Complete variable domain (other parts from reference TRBV9 and TRBJ2-3): DSGVTQTPKHLITATGQRVTLRCSPRSGDLSVYWYQQSLDQGLQFLIQYYNGEERAKGNILERFSAQQFPDLHSELNLSSLELGDSALYFCASSVAGSVDTQYFGPGTRLTVL.

This clone came up once. V and J are TRBV6-5 and TRBJ2-1; 7 bases are a match to TRBD2. The CDR3 spans 15 residues. Germline CDR1 is MNHEY and CDR2 is SVGAGI. V was clipped by 0 bases and J by 4 bases; unmatched bases: 3. CDR3 nucleotides: TGTGCCAGCAGTTACTCTAGCGGGTTTTACAATGAGCAGTTCTTC. This encodes CASSYSSGFYNEQFF.

The V gene is TRBV10-3, the J gene TRBJ2-1; D not certain. Trimming pared 2 bases from V and 8 bases from J, leaving 16 bases between. Germline CDR1 is ENHRY and CDR2 is SYGVKD. The CDR3 is 15 amino acids. CDR3 DNA sequence: TGTGCCATCAGTGAGAAACGAGACGCCGCTCATGAGCAGTTCTTC. This encodes CAISEKRDAAHEQFF.

This rearrangement joins TRBV27 to TRBJ2-1, with D maybe TRBD2 (5 bases). Trimming stripped 8 bases from V and 1 base from J, with 15 bases between. Germline V gene sequence: CDR1 MNHEY, CDR2 SMNVEV (reference sequence). The length of the CDR3 is 15 residues. The CDR3 sequence is CASSFVRGSYNEQFF. The CDR3 DNA follows: TGTGCCAGCTCGTTTGTTCGGGGTTCCTACAATGAGCAGTTCTTC.

This rearrangement joins TRBV5-1 to TRBJ2-7; 12 bases line up with TRBD2. Germline V CDR1 and CDR2: SGHRS, YFSETQ. With 4 bases clipped from V and 0 bases from J, the junction kept 5 bases outside the gene matches. CDR3 length: 16 residues. For the CDR3, the DNA is TGCGCCAGCAGCACCGGACTAGCGGGATTCTCCTACGAGCAGTACTTC. Translation: CASSTGLAGFSYEQYF.

This chain joins TRBV9 and TRBJ1-2, with D possibly being TRBD1 (5 bases). There are 14 residues in the CDR3. Trimming shortened V by 5 bases and J by 3 bases, and 14 bases separated the two germline ends. Germline CDR1 and CDR2: SGDLS and YYNGEE. CDR3: CASSGEGFDYGYTF. The CDR3 DNA follows: TGTGCCAGCAGTGGTGAGGGGTTCGACTATGGCTACACCTTC.

V usage is TRBV7-3 and J usage is TRBJ2-1; D not certain. Trimming removed 4 bases from V and 6 bases from J, with 7 bases in between. The germline V gene encodes CDR1 SGHTA and CDR2 FQGTGA. The CDR3 has 12 amino acids. The CDR3 nucleotides read TGTGCCAGCAGCTCCGATAGCAATGAGCAGTTCTTC. Translated: CASSSDSNEQFF.

V is TRBV7-7 and J is TRBJ2-2; D is perhaps TRBD1 (6 bases). The CDR3 has 16 amino acids. Germline lookup yields CDR1 SSHAT and CDR2 FNYEAQ (reference sequence). CDR3 sequence: CAILTQGREGTGELFF. CDR3 DNA sequence: TGTGCTATCCTCACACAGGGTAGAGAAGGCACCGGGGAGCTGTTTTTT.

J is TRBJ1-2 and V is TRBV7-8, with D perhaps matching TRBD1 (6 bases). Germline CDR1 is SGHVS and CDR2 is FQNEAQ. The V and J ends lost 2 bases and 8 bases respectively, with 18 bases between them. This CDR3 is 15 amino acids long. As DNA, the CDR3 is TGTGCCAGCAGCTTAAATGCAGGGGCGTTTAAAGGCTACACCTTC. Its protein is CASSLNAGAFKGYTF. Drawing the rest from reference TRBV7-8 and TRBJ1-2, the complete variable domain is GAGVSQSPRYKVAKRGQDVALRCDPISGHVSLFWYQQALGQGPEFLTYFQNEAQLDKSGLPSDRFFAERPEGSVSTLKIQRTQQEDSAVYLCASSLNAGAFKGYTFGSGTRLTVV.

This sequence joins TRBV10-2 and TRBJ2-7; D remains ambiguous. The CDR3 length is 11 residues. Trimming cost V 1 base and J 8 bases, with 6 bases left between them. Germline values: CDR1 WSHSY, CDR2 SAAADI. The chain's CDR3 is CASSEFTQQYF. The CDR3 DNA reads TGCGCCAGCAGTGAGTTTACGCAGCAGTACTTC.

The chain recombines TRBV19 with TRBJ1-2; D not resolved. Germline assignment: CDR1 LNHDA and CDR2 SQIVND (reference sequence). The CDR3 totals 15 residues. V was shortened by 8 bases and J by 1 base, with 17 bases between the two germline ends. CDR3 nucleotide sequence: TGTGCCAGTCGGGCGTCCTCAGAAATTAACTATGGCTACACCTTC. It specifies CASRASSEINYGYTF.

The chain uses TRBV30 and TRBJ1-2, with D unclear. The germline gives CDR1 GTSNPN, CDR2 SVGIG (reference sequence). V was shortened by 1 base and J by 8 bases, with 5 bases between the two germline ends. CDR3 length equals 10 residues. The CDR3 protein is CAWSADGYTF. For the CDR3, the DNA is TGTGCCTGGAGTGCCGACGGCTACACCTTC. The full variable domain, rest sourced from reference TRBV30 and TRBJ1-2, is SQTIHQWPATLVQPVGSPLSLECTVEGTSNPNLYWYRQAAGRGLQLLFYSVGIGQISSEVPQNLSASRPQDRQFILSSKKLLLSDSGFYLCAWSADGYTFGSGTRLTVV.

The rearrangement uses TRBV27 and TRBJ1-2; D is ambiguous. The CDR3 is 13 amino acids. V was clipped by 4 bases and J by 1 base, with 7 bases between them. The germline V gene has CDR1 MNHEY and CDR2 SMNVEV (reference sequence). Here the CDR3 DNA reads TGTGCCAGCAGTTCAACCAGTAACTATGGCTACACCTTC. Translation gives CASSSTSNYGYTF.